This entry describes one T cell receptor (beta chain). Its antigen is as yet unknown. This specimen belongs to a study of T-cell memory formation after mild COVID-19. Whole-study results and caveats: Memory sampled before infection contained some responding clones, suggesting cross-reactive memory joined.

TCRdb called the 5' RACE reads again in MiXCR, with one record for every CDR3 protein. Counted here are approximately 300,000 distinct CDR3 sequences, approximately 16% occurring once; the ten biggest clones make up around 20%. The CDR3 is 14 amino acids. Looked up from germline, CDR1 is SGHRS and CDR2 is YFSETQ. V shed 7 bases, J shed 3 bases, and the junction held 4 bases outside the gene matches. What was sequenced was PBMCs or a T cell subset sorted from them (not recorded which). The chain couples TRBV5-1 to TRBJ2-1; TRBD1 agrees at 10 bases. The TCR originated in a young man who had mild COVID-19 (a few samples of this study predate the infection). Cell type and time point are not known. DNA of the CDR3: TGCGCCAGCGCGGGGACAGGGGTCTACAATGAGCAGTTCTTC. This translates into CASAGTGVYNEQFF.